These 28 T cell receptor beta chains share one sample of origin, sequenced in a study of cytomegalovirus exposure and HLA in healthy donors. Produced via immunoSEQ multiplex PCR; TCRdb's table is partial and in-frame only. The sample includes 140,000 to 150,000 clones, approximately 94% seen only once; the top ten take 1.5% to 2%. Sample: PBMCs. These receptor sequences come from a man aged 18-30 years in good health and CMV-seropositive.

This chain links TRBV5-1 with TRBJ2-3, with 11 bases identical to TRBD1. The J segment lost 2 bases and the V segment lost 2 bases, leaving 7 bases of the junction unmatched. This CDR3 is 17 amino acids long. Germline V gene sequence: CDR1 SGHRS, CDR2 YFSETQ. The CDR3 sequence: CASSLTGQGEVTDTQYF. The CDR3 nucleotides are TGCGCCAGCAGCTTAACGGGACAGGGGGAGGTCACAGATACGCAGTATTTT.

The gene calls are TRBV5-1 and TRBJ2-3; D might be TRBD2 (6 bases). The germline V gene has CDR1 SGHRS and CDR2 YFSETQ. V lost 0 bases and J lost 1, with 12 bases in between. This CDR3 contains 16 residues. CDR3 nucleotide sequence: TGCGCCAGCAGCTTGGATCAGCGGGCCCGCACAGATACGCAGTATTTT. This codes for CASSLDQRARTDTQYF.

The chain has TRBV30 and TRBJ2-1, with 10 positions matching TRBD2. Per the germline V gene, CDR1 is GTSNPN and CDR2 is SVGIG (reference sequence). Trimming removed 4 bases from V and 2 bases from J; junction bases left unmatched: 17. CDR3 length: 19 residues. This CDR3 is CAWTHFLTSSGSAYNEQFF. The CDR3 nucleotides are TGTGCCTGGACCCACTTTTTAACGTCTAGCGGGAGCGCCTACAATGAGCAGTTCTTC. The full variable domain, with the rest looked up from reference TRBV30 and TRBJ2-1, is SQTIHQWPATLVQPVGSPLSLECTVEGTSNPNLYWYRQAAGRGLQLLFYSVGIGQISSEVPQNLSASRPQDRQFILSSKKLLLSDSGFYLCAWTHFLTSSGSAYNEQFFGPGTRLTVL.

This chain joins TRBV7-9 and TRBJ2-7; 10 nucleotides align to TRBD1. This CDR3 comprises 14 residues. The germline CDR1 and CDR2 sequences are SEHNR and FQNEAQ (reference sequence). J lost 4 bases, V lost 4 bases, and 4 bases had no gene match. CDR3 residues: CASSSGQGIYEQYF. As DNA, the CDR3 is TGTGCCAGCAGCTCGGGACAGGGGATATACGAGCAGTACTTC.

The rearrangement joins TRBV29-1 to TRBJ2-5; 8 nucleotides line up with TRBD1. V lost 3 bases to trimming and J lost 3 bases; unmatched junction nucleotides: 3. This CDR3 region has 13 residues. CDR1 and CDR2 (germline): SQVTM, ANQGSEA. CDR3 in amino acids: CSVDATGEETQYF. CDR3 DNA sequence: TGCAGCGTTGACGCGACAGGGGAAGAGACCCAGTACTTC.

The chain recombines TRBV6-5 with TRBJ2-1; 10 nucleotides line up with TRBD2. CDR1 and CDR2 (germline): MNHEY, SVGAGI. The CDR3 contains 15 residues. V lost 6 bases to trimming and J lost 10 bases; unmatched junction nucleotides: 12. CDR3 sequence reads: CASSPWASGRDEQFF. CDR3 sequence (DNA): TGTGCCAGCAGCCCGTGGGCTAGCGGGAGAGACGAGCAGTTCTTC.

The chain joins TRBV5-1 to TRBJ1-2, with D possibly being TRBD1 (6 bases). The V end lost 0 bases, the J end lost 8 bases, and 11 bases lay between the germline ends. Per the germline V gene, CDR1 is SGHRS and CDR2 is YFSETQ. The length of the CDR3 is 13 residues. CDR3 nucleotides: TGCGCCAGCAGCTTGGAGGGGGGGCAAGGCTACACCTTC. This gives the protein CASSLEGGQGYTF.

CDR3 sequence reads: CAWSLGWRERSDTQYF. CDR3 sequence (DNA): TGTGCCTGGAGCCTCGGGTGGCGGGAAAGGTCAGATACGCAGTATTTT. The gene calls are TRBV30 and TRBJ2-3; D is possibly TRBD2 (6 bases). Trimming left V 3 bases short and J 4 bases short, with 20 bases between. This CDR3 is built from 16 residues. Germline lookup yields CDR1 GTSNPN and CDR2 SVGIG (reference sequence).

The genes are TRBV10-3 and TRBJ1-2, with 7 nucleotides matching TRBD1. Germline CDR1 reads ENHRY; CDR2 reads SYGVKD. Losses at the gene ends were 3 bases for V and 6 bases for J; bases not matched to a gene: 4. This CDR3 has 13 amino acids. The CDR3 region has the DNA TGTGCCATCAGTGAACCCGGGACAGATGGCTACACCTTC. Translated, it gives CAISEPGTDGYTF.

CDR3 sequence: CASSLRSRTVEFHGYTF. CDR3 in DNA: TGTGCCAGCAGTTTAAGGTCCCGGACAGTCGAGTTCCATGGCTACACCTTC. This rearrangement joins TRBV27 to TRBJ1-2; the D gene is possibly TRBD1 (6 bases). V lost 2 bases, J lost 6 bases, and 22 bases lay in between. The germline gives CDR1 MNHEY, CDR2 SMNVEV (reference sequence). There are 17 residues in the CDR3.

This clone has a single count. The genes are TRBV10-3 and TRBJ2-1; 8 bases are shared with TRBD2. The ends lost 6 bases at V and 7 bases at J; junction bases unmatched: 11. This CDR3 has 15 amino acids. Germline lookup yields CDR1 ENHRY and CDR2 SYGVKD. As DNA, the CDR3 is TGTGCCATCAGGCCGACAGAACTAGCGGTGAATGAGCAGTTCTTC. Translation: CAIRPTELAVNEQFF.

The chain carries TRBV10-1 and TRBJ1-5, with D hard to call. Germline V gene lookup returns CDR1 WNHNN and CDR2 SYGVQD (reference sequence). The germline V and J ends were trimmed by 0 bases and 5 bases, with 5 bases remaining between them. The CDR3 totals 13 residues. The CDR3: CASSESADQPQHF. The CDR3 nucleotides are TGCGCCAGCAGTGAGTCAGCCGATCAGCCCCAGCATTTT.

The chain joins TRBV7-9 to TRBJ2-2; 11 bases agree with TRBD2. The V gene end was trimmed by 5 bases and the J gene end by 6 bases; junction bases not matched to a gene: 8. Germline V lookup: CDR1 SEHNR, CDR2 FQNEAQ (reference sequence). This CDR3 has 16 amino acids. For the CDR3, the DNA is TGTGCCAGCAGCCTCCTACTAGCGGGAGACGCCGGGGAGCTGTTTTTT. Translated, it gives CASSLLLAGDAGELFF.

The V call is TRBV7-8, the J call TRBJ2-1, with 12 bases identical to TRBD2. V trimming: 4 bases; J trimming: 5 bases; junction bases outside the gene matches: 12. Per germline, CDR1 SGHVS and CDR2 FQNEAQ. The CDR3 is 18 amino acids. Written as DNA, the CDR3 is TGTGCCAGCAGCTCCTCGCCCATTACTAGCGGGAGGAACAATGAGCAGTTCTTC. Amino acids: CASSSSPITSGRNNEQFF. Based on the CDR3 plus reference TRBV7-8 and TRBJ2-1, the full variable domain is GAGVSQSPRYKVAKRGQDVALRCDPISGHVSLFWYQQALGQGPEFLTYFQNEAQLDKSGLPSDRFFAERPEGSVSTLKIQRTQQEDSAVYLCASSSSPITSGRNNEQFFGPGTRLTVL.

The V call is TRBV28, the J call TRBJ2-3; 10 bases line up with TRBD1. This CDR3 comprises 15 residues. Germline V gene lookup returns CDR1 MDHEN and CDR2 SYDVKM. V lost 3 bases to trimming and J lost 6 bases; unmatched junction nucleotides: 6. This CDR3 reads CASSLGQGLADTQYF. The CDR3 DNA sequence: TGTGCCAGCAGTTTGGGACAGGGGCTAGCGGATACGCAGTATTTT.

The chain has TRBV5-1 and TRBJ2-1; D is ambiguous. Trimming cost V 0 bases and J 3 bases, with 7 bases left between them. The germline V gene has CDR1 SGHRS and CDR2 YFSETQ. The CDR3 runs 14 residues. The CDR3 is CASSLVPYYNEQFF. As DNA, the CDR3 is TGCGCCAGCAGCTTGGTCCCCTACTACAATGAGCAGTTCTTC. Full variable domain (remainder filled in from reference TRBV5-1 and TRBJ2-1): KAGVTQTPRYLIKTRGQQVTLSCSPISGHRSVSWYQQTPGQGLQFLFEYFSETQRNKGNFPGRFSGRQFSNSRSEMNVSTLELGDSALYLCASSLVPYYNEQFFGPGTRLTVL.

The CDR3 bases are TGCAGCGCTCGACAAACACTAGAGGGGAACACTGAAGCTTTCTTT. Translated: CSARQTLEGNTEAFF. V and J are TRBV29-1 and TRBJ1-1; D is undetermined. CDR1 and CDR2 from the germline V gene are SQVTM and ANQGSEA. This CDR3 has 15 amino acids. V lost 7 bases and J lost 1, with 19 bases in between.

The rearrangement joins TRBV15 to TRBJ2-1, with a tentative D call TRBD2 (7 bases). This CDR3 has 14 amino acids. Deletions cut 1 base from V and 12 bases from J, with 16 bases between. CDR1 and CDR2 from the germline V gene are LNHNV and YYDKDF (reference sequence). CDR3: CATSRAGGSGVQFF. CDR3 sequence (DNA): TGTGCCACCAGCAGAGCGGGGGGCTCGGGGGTGCAGTTCTTC.

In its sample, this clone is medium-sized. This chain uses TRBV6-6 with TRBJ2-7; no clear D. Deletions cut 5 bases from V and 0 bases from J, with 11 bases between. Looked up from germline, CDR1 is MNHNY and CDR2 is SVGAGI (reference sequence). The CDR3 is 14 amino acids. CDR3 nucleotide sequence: TGTGCCAGCAGTCCCGACACCAGCTCCTACGAGCAGTACTTC. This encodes CASSPDTSSYEQYF.

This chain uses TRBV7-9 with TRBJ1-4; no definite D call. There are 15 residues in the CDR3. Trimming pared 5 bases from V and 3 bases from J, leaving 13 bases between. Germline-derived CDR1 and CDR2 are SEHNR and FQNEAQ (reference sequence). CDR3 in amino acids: CASSPPIAANEKLFF. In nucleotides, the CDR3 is TGTGCCAGCAGCCCCCCCATTGCGGCTAATGAAAAACTGTTTTTT.

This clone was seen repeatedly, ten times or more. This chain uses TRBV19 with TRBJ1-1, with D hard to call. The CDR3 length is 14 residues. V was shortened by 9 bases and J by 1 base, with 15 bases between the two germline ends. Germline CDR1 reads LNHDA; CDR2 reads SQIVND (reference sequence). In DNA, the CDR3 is TGTGCCAGCAAGGAGGAGGGTTCGAACACTGAAGCTTTCTTT. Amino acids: CASKEEGSNTEAFF.

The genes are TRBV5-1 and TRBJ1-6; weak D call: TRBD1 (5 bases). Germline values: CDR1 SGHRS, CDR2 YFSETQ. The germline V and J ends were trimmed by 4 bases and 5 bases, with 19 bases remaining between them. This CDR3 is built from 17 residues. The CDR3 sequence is CASSPGTGVSDNSPLHF. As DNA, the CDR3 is TGCGCCAGCAGCCCAGGGACGGGAGTTTCGGATAATTCACCCCTCCACTTT.

CDR3 sequence (DNA): TGCAGCGTTGAAGGGTCTGGCGGTTCCTACGAGCAGTACTTC. Protein product: CSVEGSGGSYEQYF. This chain joins TRBV29-1 and TRBJ2-7, with D hard to call. Per germline, CDR1 SQVTM and CDR2 ANQGSEA. This CDR3 is 14 amino acids long. The ends were cut back, 1 base at V and 1 base at J, with 11 bases in the middle.

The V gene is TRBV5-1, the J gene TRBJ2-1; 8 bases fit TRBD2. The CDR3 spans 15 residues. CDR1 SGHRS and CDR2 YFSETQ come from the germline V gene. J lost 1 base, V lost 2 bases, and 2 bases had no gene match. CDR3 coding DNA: TGCGCCAGCAGCTTCGCGGGAGGTTCCTACAATGAGCAGTTCTTC. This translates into CASSFAGGSYNEQFF.

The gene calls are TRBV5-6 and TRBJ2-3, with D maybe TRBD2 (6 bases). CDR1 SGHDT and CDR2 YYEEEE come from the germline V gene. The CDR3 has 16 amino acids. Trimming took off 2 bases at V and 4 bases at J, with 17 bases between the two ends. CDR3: CASSFPSLGGSDTQYF. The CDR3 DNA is TGTGCCAGCAGCTTCCCTTCCCTCGGGGGTTCAGATACGCAGTATTTT.

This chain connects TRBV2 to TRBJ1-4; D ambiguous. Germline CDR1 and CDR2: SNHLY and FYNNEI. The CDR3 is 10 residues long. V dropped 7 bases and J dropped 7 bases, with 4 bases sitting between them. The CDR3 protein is CASMSEKLFF. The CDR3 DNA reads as TGTGCCAGCATGAGTGAAAAACTGTTTTTT.

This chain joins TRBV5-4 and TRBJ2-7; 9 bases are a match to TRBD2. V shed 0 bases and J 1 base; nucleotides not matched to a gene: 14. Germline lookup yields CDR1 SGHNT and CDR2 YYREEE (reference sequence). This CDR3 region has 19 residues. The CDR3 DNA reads TGTGCCAGCAGCTTGGACCCCCCGATGGGGACTAGCTATTCCTACGAGCAGTACTTC. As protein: CASSLDPPMGTSYSYEQYF.

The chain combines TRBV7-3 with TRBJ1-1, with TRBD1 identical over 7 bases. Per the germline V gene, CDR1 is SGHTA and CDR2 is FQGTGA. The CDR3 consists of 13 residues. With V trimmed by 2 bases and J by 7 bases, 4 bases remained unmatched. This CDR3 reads CASSLSRDSEAFF. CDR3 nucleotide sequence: TGTGCCAGCAGCTTATCCCGGGACAGTGAAGCTTTCTTT. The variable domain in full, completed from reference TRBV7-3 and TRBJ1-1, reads GAGVSQTPSNKVTEKGKYVELRCDPISGHTALYWYRQSLGQGPEFLIYFQGTGAADDSGLPNDRFFAVRPEGSVSTLKIQRTERGDSAVYLCASSLSRDSEAFFGQGTRLTVV.